Presented here are 6 T cell receptor beta chains from one specimen sequenced in a study of T cell responses to AZD1222 COVID-19 vaccine (dated by TCRdb to the early 2020s). The sample's time point, from its label and the paper: about 28 days (+/-7) after the second vaccine dose. The receptor library was made with the immunoSEQ multiplex PCR assay. TCRdb mirrors the immuneACCESS table, restricted to in-frame sequences. Some clones are absent from its copies; in checked studies, under half trace to an unresolved V gene, and the reason for the others is unknown. Across this sample there are approximately 140,000 clones, with more than 85% seen only once. More than 3% of the sample is taken by the ten largest. Sequencing used peripheral blood, obtained 28 days after the second AZD1222 dose. These receptors were collected from an adult who received the AZD1222 COVID-19 vaccine.

The J gene is TRBJ2-7, the V gene TRBV11-2; a weak D match, TRBD1 (6 bases). Trimming removed 5 bases at V and 3 bases at J, with 17 bases between. Germline lookup yields CDR1 SGHAT and CDR2 FQNNGV. The CDR3 loop spans 15 amino acids. CDR3 DNA: TGTGCCAGCAGCCTAACCGGGACATTTGACTACGAGCAGTACTTC. As protein: CASSLTGTFDYEQYF. The whole variable domain, remainder taken from reference TRBV11-2 and TRBJ2-7, is EAGVAQSPRYKIIEKRQSVAFWCNPISGHATLYWYQQILGQGPKLLIQFQNNGVVDDSQLPKDRFSAERLKGVDSTLKIQPAKLEDSAVYLCASSLTGTFDYEQYFGPGTRLTVT.

The V call is TRBV24-1, the J call TRBJ2-1; 7 nucleotides line up with TRBD2. The CDR3 covers 14 residues. J was trimmed by 9 bases and V by 5 bases; bases with no gene match: 9. Germline values: CDR1 KGHDR, CDR2 SFDVKD. The CDR3 spells CATSGGGGRVEQFF. The CDR3 DNA reads TGTGCCACCAGTGGGGGCGGGGGAAGGGTTGAGCAGTTCTTC.

The chain employs TRBV6-2 or TRBV6-3 and TRBJ1-2; 7 bases match TRBD1. This CDR3 is 17 amino acids long. V was clipped by 2 bases and J by 0 bases; unmatched bases: 9. Per germline, CDR1 MNHEY and CDR2 SVGEGT. The CDR3 DNA follows: TGTGCCAGCAGTTACCCGCGGACGACAGGGACTAACTATGGCTACACCTTC. Protein: CASSYPRTTGTNYGYTF.

The chain has TRBV2 and TRBJ1-3; no firm D call. The germline CDR1 and CDR2 sequences are SNHLY and FYNNEI. The CDR3 spans 16 residues. Trimming stripped 6 bases from V and 4 bases from J, with 19 bases between. The CDR3 coding sequence is TGTGCCAGCAGGGCTCGGGCCGCCTCGCTGGGAAACACCATATATTTT. Protein product: CASRARAASLGNTIYF.

This clone was counted between two and nine times. This chain uses TRBV18 with TRBJ2-1; D remains ambiguous. Germline CDR1 reads KGHSH; CDR2 reads LQKENI. The CDR3 totals 14 residues. Trimming pared 3 bases from V and 10 bases from J, leaving 16 bases between. CDR3 nucleotides: TGTGCCAGCTCACCCACTGGATGGCTGCGGGAGCAGTTCTTC. This codes for CASSPTGWLREQFF.

The chain is built from TRBV30 and TRBJ1-3; no clear D gene. Deletions cut 6 bases from V and 2 bases from J, with 8 bases between. The CDR3 covers 12 residues. Germline V lookup: CDR1 GTSNPN, CDR2 SVGIG (reference sequence). CDR3 sequence: CACASTGNTIYF. The CDR3, as DNA: TGTGCCTGCGCATCTACTGGAAACACCATATATTTT. Using reference TRBV30 and TRBJ1-3 for the parts outside the CDR3, the full variable domain is SQTIHQWPATLVQPVGSPLSLECTVEGTSNPNLYWYRQAAGRGLQLLFYSVGIGQISSEVPQNLSASRPQDRQFILSSKKLLLSDSGFYLCACASTGNTIYFGEGSWLTVV.